These 5 T cell receptor beta chains originate from one sample sequenced in a study of blood T cells in healthy people across ages. PCR was performed a second time for roughly 7 to 12 cycles using a sample-barcoded 5' primer and a J-beta primer mix. TCRdb ran MiXCR on the 5' RACE reads and lists one entry per CDR3 protein. The table records around 580,000 distinct CDR3 sequences, around 48% of them present only once. The sequenced sample was blood. The receptor set was obtained from a man aged 80 or over in good health.

This clonotype was detected ten times or more. The chain joins TRBV4-1 to TRBJ2-1; D is unresolved. This CDR3 region has 14 residues. The germline V gene encodes CDR1 MGHRA and CDR2 YSYEKL. V lost 2 bases and J lost 2, with 7 bases in between. CDR3 sequence (DNA): TGCGCCAGCAGCCAACAGGTGGCCTACAATGAGCAGTTCTTC. This sequence encodes CASSQQVAYNEQFF.

This clonotype has only a few counts. This chain links TRBV28 with TRBJ2-5; 8 bases are shared with TRBD1. CDR3 length: 13 amino acids. CDR1 is MDHEN, CDR2 SYDVKM, per germline. V dropped 5 bases and J dropped 4; count of bases not matched to a gene: 3. CDR3 residues: CASSTTGVETQYF. CDR3 DNA: TGTGCCAGCAGTACGACAGGGGTAGAGACCCAGTACTTC.

Points on this clonotype: This could be a read error, since a much larger clone is one nucleotide away. The genes are TRBV6-6 and TRBJ2-3; D perhaps matches TRBD2 (6 bases). With 7 bases removed from V and 6 bases from J, the gap between germline ends came to 14 bases. Germline V lookup: CDR1 MNHNY, CDR2 SVGAGI (reference sequence). The CDR3 sequence is 13 residues long. The CDR3 nucleotides are TGTGCCAGCACCCCACCAGGAGGGGATACGCAGTATTTT. Encoded protein: CASTPPGGDTQYF.

The CDR3 sequence is CASTLGVEQYF. CDR3 in DNA: TGTGCCAGCACCCTAGGGGTCGAGCAGTACTTC. This rearrangement joins TRBV7-2 to TRBJ2-7; possible D gene TRBD1, 5 bases. The length of the CDR3 is 11 residues. Germline CDR1 is SGHTA and CDR2 is FQGNSA. The V end was cut by 7 bases, the J end by 6 bases, with 10 bases between.

The chain recombines TRBV2 with TRBJ2-7; possible D gene TRBD1, 6 bases. Trimming stripped 8 bases from V and 5 bases from J, with 19 bases between. In germline, CDR1 is SNHLY, CDR2 FYNNEI. CDR3 size: 14 residues. CDR3 nucleotide sequence: TGTGCCAGCTCCGGACAGTCTGGTTGGAACGAGCAGTACTTC. This codes for CASSGQSGWNEQYF.